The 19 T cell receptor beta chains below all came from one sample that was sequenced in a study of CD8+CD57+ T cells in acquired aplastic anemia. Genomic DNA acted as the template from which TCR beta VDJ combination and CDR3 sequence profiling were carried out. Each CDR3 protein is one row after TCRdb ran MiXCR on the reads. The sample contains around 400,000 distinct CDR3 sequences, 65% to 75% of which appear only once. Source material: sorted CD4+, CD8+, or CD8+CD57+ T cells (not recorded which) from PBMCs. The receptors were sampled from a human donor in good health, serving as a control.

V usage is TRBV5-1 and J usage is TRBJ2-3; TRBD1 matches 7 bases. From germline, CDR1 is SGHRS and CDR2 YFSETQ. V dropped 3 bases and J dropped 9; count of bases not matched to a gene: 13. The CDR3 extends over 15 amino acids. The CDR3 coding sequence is TGCGCCAGCAGCTGGGGACAGAGCGGTGAAGACACGCAGTATTTT. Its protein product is CASSWGQSGEDTQYF.

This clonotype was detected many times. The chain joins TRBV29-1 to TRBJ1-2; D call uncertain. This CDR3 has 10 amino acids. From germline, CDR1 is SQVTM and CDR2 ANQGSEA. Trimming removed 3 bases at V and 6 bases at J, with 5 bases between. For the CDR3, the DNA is TGCAGCGTTGACGGGAATGGCTACACCTTC. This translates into CSVDGNGYTF.

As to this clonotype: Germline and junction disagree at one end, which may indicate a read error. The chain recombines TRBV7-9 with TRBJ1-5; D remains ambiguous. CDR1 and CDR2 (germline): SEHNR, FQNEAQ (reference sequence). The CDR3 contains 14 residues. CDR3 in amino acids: CASSFATGGRLTSF. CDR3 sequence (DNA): TGTGCCAGCAGCTTCGCGACTGGCGGTCGGCTCACCTCCTTT.

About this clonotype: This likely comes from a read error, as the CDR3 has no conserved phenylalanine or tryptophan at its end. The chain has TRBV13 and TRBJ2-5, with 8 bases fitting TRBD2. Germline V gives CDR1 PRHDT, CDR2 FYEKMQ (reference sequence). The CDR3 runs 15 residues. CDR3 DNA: TGCGCCAGCAGCCCTCAGCGGGGGCTGGAAGAGACCCAGTACCTC. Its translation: CASSPQRGLEETQYL.

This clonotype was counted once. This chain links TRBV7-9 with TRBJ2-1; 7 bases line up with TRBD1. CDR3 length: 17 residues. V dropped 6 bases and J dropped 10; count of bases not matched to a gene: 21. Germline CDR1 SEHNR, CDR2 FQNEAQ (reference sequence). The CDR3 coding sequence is TGTGCCAGCAGTCGACTTACCGGGACAGAGTTATACTACGAGCAGTTCTTC. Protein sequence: CASSRLTGTELYYEQFF.

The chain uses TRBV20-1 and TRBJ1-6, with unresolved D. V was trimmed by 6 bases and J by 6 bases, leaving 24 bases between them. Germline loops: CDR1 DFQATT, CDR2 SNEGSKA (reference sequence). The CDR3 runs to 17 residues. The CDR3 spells CSAPIRAIFRANSPLHF. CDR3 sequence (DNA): TGCAGTGCCCCAATAAGAGCAATCTTTCGGGCTAATTCACCCCTCCACTTT.

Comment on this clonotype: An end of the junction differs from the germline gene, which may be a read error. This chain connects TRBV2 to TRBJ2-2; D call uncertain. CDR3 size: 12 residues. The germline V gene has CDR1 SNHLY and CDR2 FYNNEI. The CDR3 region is CASSEGTGELFF. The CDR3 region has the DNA TGTGCCAGCAGTGAGGGCACCGGAGAGCTGTTTTTT.

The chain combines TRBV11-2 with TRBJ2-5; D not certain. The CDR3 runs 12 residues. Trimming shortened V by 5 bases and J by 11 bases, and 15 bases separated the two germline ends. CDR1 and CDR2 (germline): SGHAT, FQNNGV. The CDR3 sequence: CASSTTFGQQYF. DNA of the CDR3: TGTGCCAGCAGCACGACTTTTGGCCAGCAGTACTTC.

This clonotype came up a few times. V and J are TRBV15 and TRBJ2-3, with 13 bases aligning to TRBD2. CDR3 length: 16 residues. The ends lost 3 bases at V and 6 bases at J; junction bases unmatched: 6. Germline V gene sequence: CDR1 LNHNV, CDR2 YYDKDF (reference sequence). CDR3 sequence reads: CATSRTSGGHGDTQYF. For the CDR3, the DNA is TGTGCCACCAGCAGGACTAGCGGGGGGCATGGTGATACGCAGTATTTT.

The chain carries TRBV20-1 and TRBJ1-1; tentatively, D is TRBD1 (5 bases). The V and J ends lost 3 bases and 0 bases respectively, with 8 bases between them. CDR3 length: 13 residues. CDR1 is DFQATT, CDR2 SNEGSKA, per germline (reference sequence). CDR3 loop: CSARGEVNTEAFF. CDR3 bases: TGCAGTGCTAGGGGGGAAGTGAACACTGAAGCTTTCTTT.

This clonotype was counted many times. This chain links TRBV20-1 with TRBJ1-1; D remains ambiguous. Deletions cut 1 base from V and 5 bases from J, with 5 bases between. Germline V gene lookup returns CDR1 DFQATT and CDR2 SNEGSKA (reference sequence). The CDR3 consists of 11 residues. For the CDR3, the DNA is TGCAGTGCTAGAGTAGGAACTGAAGCTTTCTTT. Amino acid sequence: CSARVGTEAFF.

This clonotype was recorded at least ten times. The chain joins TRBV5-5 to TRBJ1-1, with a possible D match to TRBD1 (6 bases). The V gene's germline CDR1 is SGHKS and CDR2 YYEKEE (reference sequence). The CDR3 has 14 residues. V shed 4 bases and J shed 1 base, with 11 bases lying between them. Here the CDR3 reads CASSVDRWNTEAFF. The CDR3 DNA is TGTGCCAGCAGCGTCGACAGGTGGAACACTGAAGCTTTCTTT.

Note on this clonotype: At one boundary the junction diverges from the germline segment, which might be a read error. CDR3 loop: CASSGSVDTGNTIYF. Written as DNA, the CDR3 is TGTGCTAGCAGTGGTTCCGTGGATACTGGAAACACCATATATTTT. The chain couples TRBV12-3 or TRBV12-4 to TRBJ1-3; the D is unclear. The CDR3 extends over 15 amino acids.

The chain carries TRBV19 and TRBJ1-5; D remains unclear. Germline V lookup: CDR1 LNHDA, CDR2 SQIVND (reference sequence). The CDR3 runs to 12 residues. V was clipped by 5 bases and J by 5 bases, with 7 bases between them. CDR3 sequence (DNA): TGTGCCAGTAGTCTGTCACATCAGCCCCAGCATTTT. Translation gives CASSLSHQPQHF.

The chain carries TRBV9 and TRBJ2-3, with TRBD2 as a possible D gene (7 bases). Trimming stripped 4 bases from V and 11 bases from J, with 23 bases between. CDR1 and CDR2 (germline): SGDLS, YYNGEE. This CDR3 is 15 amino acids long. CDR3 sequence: CASSPRRGDTGEQYF. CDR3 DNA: TGTGCCAGCAGCCCCCGACGGGGGGACACCGGGGAGCAGTATTTT.

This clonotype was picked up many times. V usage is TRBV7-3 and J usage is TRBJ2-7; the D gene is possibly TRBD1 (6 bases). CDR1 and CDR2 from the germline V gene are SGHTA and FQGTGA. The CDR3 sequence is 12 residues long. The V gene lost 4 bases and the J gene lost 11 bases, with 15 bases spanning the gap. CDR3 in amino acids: CASSSVTGLKYF. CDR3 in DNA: TGTGCCAGCAGCTCGGTGACAGGATTAAAGTACTTC.

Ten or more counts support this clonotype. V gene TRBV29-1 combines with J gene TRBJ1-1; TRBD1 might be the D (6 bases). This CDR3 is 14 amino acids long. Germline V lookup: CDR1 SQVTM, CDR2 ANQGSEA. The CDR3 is CCAGGGAQNTEAFF. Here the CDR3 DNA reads TGCTGCGCCGGGGGGGGCGCGCAGAACACTGAAGCTTTCTTT.

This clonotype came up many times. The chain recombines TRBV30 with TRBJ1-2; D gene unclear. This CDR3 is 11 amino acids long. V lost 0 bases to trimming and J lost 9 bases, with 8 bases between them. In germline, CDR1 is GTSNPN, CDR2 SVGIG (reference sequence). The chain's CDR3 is CAWSVLGRYTF. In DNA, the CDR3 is TGTGCCTGGAGTGTACTGGGTCGCTACACCTTC.

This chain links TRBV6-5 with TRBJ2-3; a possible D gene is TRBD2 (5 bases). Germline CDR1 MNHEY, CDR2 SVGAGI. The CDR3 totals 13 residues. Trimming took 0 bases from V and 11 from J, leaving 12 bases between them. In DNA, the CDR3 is TGTGCCAGCAGTTACTCGAAAGTCGGGGAGCAGTATTTT. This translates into CASSYSKVGEQYF.